Each of the 21 T cell receptor beta chains below was sequenced from the same sample in a study of blood T cell repertoires in COVID-19. Some clones are missing from TCRdb's copy, which holds only in-frame ones; the method was immunoSEQ multiplex PCR. The data contain 200,000 to 250,000 clones, approximately 86% of them singletons. The material sequenced was peripheral blood. The receptors originated from a human donor in a cohort sampled during active COVID-19.

The DNA of the CDR3 is TGTGCCAGCAGCGACCGGGACAGGGGGCTGTATGAGCAGTTCTTC. Its protein is CASSDRDRGLYEQFF. The V call is TRBV28, the J call TRBJ2-1; 12 positions agree with TRBD1. There are 15 residues in the CDR3. V dropped 6 bases and J dropped 8; count of bases not matched to a gene: 8. The germline gives CDR1 MDHEN, CDR2 SYDVKM.

The rearrangement uses TRBV7-2 and TRBJ2-3, with 8 bases lining up with TRBD2. V lost 4 bases, J lost 2 bases, and 8 bases stayed unmatched. The length of the CDR3 is 16 residues. CDR1 and CDR2 from the germline V gene are SGHTA and FQGNSA. The DNA for the CDR3 is TGTGCCAGCAGCTCTCCTTTACTAGCGGTCACAGATACGCAGTATTTT. Protein product: CASSSPLLAVTDTQYF.

This clone was observed many times. V gene TRBV5-1 combines with J gene TRBJ1-1; maybe TRBD1 (5 bases). The CDR3 is 13 residues long. V was pared by 4 bases and J by 10 bases, with 17 bases between. CDR1 is SGHRS, CDR2 YFSETQ, per germline. The CDR3 region is CASSTGRGGVAFF. Written as DNA, the CDR3 is TGCGCCAGCAGCACAGGACGCGGTGGGGTAGCTTTCTTT.

The V gene is TRBV12-3 or TRBV12-4, the J gene TRBJ2-3; TRBD2 is a possible D gene (5 bases). This CDR3 comprises 13 residues. V dropped 7 bases and J dropped 0 bases, with 8 bases sitting between them. The CDR3 DNA reads as TGTGCCAGCATGGAGGCTAGCACAGATACGCAGTATTTT. Protein: CASMEASTDTQYF.

J is TRBJ2-4 and V is TRBV11-2; 9 bases match TRBD2. Per germline, CDR1 SGHAT and CDR2 FQNNGV. Unmatched junction bases numbered 5, after V lost 2 bases and J lost 6 bases. CDR3 length: 15 residues. The CDR3 sequence: CASSLLREGGNIQYF. The CDR3 DNA follows: TGTGCCAGCAGCTTATTGCGGGAGGGGGGAAACATTCAGTACTTC.

V and J are TRBV3-1 (or the pseudogene TRBV3-2) and TRBJ2-1; tentatively, D is TRBD2 (6 bases). Germline CDR1 and CDR2: LGHDT and YNNKEL (reference sequence). The CDR3 is 16 residues long. Trimming cost V 4 bases and J 5 bases, with 18 bases left between them. The CDR3 coding sequence is TGTGCCAGCAGCCTTCGCGGGGCCTTTACAGACAATGAGCAGTTCTTC. Its translation is CASSLRGAFTDNEQFF.

This rearrangement joins TRBV12-3 or TRBV12-4 to TRBJ1-4; D uncertain. The ends were cut back, 2 bases at V and 13 bases at J, with 14 bases in the middle. CDR3 length equals 13 residues. CDR3 coding DNA: TGTGCCAGCAGTTTAAATGAAGGGAGCATACTGTTTTTT. Amino acids: CASSLNEGSILFF.

The chain couples TRBV11-1 to TRBJ2-7; D might be TRBD1 (5 bases). From germline, CDR1 is SGHAT and CDR2 FQDESV (reference sequence). The CDR3 extends over 16 amino acids. Trimming took off 5 bases at V and 2 bases at J, with 19 bases between the two ends. This CDR3 reads CASSRGSADTTYEQYF. CDR3 coding DNA: TGTGCCAGCAGCCGAGGTTCGGCGGACACTACCTACGAGCAGTACTTC. Combining the CDR3 with reference TRBV11-1 and TRBJ2-7 gives the whole variable domain EAEVAQSPRYKITEKSQAVAFWCDPISGHATLYWYRQILGQGPELLVQFQDESVVDDSQLPKDRFSAERLKGVDSTLKIQPAELGDSAMYLCASSRGSADTTYEQYFGPGTRLTVT.

Notes on this clone: The junction departs from germline at one end; a sequencing error may be responsible. The J gene is TRBJ2-3, the V gene TRBV7-7, with 12 bases aligning to TRBD2. Germline assignment: CDR1 SSHAT and CDR2 FNYEAQ (reference sequence). This CDR3 comprises 16 residues. CDR3 amino acids: CASSQLAGGFTDTQYF. CDR3 nucleotide sequence: TGTGCTAGCAGCCAACTAGCGGGAGGATTCACAGATACGCAGTATTTT.

This clone appeared many times. This chain links TRBV5-1 with TRBJ1-6; D is ambiguous. Germline loops: CDR1 SGHRS, CDR2 YFSETQ. Trimming removed 5 bases from V and 6 bases from J, with 15 bases in between. This CDR3 is 15 amino acids long. This CDR3 reads CASSSGHGTNSPLHF. CDR3 bases: TGCGCCAGCAGTTCTGGGCATGGTACTAATTCACCCCTCCACTTT. The complete variable domain, with remaining parts taken from reference TRBV5-1 and TRBJ1-6, reads KAGVTQTPRYLIKTRGQQVTLSCSPISGHRSVSWYQQTPGQGLQFLFEYFSETQRNKGNFPGRFSGRQFSNSRSEMNVSTLELGDSALYLCASSSGHGTNSPLHFGNGTRLTVT.

This clone was seen a handful of times. The V call is TRBV5-1, the J call TRBJ2-7; 8 positions match TRBD1. The germline V gene has CDR1 SGHRS and CDR2 YFSETQ. V trimming: 1 base; J trimming: 2 bases; junction bases outside the gene matches: 5. The CDR3 contains 15 residues. Here the CDR3 reads CASSLLGTGAYEQYF. In nucleotides, the CDR3 is TGCGCCAGCAGCTTGTTAGGGACAGGTGCCTACGAGCAGTACTTC.

The chain joins TRBV3-1 (or the pseudogene TRBV3-2) to TRBJ1-1, with a possible D match to TRBD1 (5 bases). Germline V gives CDR1 LGHDT, CDR2 YNNKEL (reference sequence). Trimming took off 2 bases at V and 6 bases at J, with 13 bases between the two ends. There are 14 residues in the CDR3. In nucleotides, the CDR3 is TGTGCCAGCAGCCAACCTGGGGGGTGGTCTGAAGCTTTCTTT. Translated: CASSQPGGWSEAFF.

The chain employs TRBV27 and TRBJ2-7, with a possible D match to TRBD2 (6 bases). The CDR3 is 16 residues long. Germline V gives CDR1 MNHEY, CDR2 SMNVEV (reference sequence). Trimming stripped 3 bases from V and 5 bases from J, with 20 bases between. DNA of the CDR3: TGTGCCAGCAGTTTCGGAGGGGCAATGGGGGGTAACGAGCAGTACTTC. Translating it yields CASSFGGAMGGNEQYF.

The rearrangement joins TRBV6-5 to TRBJ2-7, with TRBD1 matching over 8 bases. Germline lookup yields CDR1 MNHEY and CDR2 SVGAGI. The CDR3 contains 13 residues. The trim removed 6 bases at V and 5 bases at J, leaving 6 bases unmatched. CDR3 nucleotides: TGTGCCAGCAGAGCCATACAGGGGGACGAGCAGTACTTC. Its translation is CASRAIQGDEQYF.

This clone was seen just once. The chain joins TRBV5-8 to TRBJ2-1; D is unresolved. Trimming stripped 6 bases from V and 4 bases from J, with 11 bases between. The CDR3 consists of 13 residues. CDR1 is SGHTS and CDR2 is YDEGEE in the germline V gene. CDR3 sequence (DNA): TGTGCCAGCATTCGAGGCGTTTACAATGAGCAGTTCTTC. This sequence encodes CASIRGVYNEQFF.

J is TRBJ2-2 and V is TRBV11-3; 7 bases agree with TRBD1. The length of the CDR3 is 16 residues. The germline gives CDR1 SGHNT, CDR2 YENEEA. V shed 5 bases and J 5 bases; nucleotides not matched to a gene: 11. CDR3 sequence reads: CASSRSTGVRTGELFF. The CDR3 DNA is TGTGCCAGCAGCAGAAGCACAGGGGTTCGAACCGGGGAGCTGTTTTTT.

The rearrangement joins TRBV5-1 to TRBJ1-1; the match to TRBD1 covers 7 bases. The V gene end was trimmed by 6 bases and the J gene end by 4 bases; junction bases not matched to a gene: 9. The CDR3 spans 14 residues. The germline CDR1 and CDR2 sequences are SGHRS and YFSETQ. For the CDR3, the DNA is TGCGCCAGCATCAAAATCCCAGGGGGCACTGAAGCTTTCTTT. Its protein is CASIKIPGGTEAFF.

V gene TRBV4-2 combines with J gene TRBJ2-7; 10 nucleotides line up with TRBD2. The CDR3 has 15 residues. The V and J ends lost 1 base and 7 bases, in that order; junction bases with no gene match: 7. Germline CDR1 reads LGHNA; CDR2 reads YNFKEQ. The CDR3 sequence is CASSQVSGGAGEQYF. The CDR3 region has the DNA TGTGCCAGCAGCCAAGTCAGCGGGGGGGCTGGAGAGCAGTACTTC.

The rearrangement links TRBV18 to TRBJ2-7; no reliable D call. The CDR3 runs to 17 residues. The V and J ends lost 6 bases and 0 bases respectively, with 21 bases between them. Germline V gene sequence: CDR1 KGHSH, CDR2 LQKENI. The CDR3 coding sequence is TGTGCCAGCTCCCCGGAGTTCTTCGACCGTGACTCCTACGAGCAGTACTTC. As protein: CASSPEFFDRDSYEQYF.

This chain joins TRBV10-3 and TRBJ1-3; the match to TRBD1 covers 10 bases. The CDR3 is 16 residues long. Germline loops: CDR1 ENHRY, CDR2 SYGVKD. Trimming removed 3 bases from V and 3 bases from J; junction bases left unmatched: 5. CDR3 sequence reads: CAISEYGQGVGNTIYF. The CDR3 DNA reads TGTGCCATCAGTGAATACGGACAGGGGGTTGGAAACACCATATATTTT.

V and J are TRBV2 and TRBJ2-3, with TRBD1 as a possible D gene (5 bases). Per the germline V gene, CDR1 is SNHLY and CDR2 is FYNNEI. This CDR3 has 14 amino acids. Trimming removed 4 bases from V and 10 bases from J, with 18 bases in between. CDR3 residues: CASSVIIGESAQYF. The CDR3 region has the DNA TGTGCCAGCAGTGTTATCATAGGGGAATCTGCGCAGTATTTT.